The T cell receptor beta chain described here comes from a study of blood T cell repertoires in COVID-19. V lost 2 bases, J lost 2 bases, and 9 bases lay in between. In germline, CDR1 is ENHRY, CDR2 SYGVKD. The CDR3 contains 14 residues. Profiling relied on immunoSEQ multiplex PCR, and the TCRdb table lists in-frame clones only, not all of them. This table holds about 200,000 clones, approximately 88% found once. This clone was detected once. The genes are TRBV10-3 and TRBJ1-2; D is ambiguous. The source of this sequence is a man aged 35 to 55 with acute or convalescent COVID-19. Specimen: peripheral blood. CDR3 protein: CAISEQADNYGYTF. In nucleotides, the CDR3 is TGTGCCATCAGTGAGCAGGCAGACAACTATGGCTACACCTTC.